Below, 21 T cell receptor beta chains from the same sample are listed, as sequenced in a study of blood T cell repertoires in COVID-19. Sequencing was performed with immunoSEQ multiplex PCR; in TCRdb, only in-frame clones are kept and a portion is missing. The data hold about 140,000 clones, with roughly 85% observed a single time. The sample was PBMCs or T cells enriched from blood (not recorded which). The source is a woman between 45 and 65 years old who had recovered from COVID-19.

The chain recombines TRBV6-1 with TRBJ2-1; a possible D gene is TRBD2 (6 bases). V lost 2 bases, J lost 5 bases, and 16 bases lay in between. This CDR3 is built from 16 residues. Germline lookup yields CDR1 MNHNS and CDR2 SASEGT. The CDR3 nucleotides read TGTGCCAGCAGTGAACAAGGGAGGTACCCGCACAATGAGCAGTTCTTC. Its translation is CASSEQGRYPHNEQFF.

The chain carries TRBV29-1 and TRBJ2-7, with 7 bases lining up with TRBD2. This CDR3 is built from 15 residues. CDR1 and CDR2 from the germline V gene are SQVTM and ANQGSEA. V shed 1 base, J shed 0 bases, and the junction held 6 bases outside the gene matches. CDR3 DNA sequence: TGCAGCGTTGAAGGGGAGGGCGGCAGCTCCTACGAGCAGTACTTC. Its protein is CSVEGEGGSSYEQYF.

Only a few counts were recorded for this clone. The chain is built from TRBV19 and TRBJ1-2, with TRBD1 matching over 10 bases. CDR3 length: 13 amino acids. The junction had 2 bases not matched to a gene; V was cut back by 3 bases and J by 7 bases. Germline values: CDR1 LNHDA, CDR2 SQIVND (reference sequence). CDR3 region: CASSMGDRGGYTF. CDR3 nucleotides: TGTGCCAGTAGTATGGGGGACAGGGGTGGCTACACCTTC.

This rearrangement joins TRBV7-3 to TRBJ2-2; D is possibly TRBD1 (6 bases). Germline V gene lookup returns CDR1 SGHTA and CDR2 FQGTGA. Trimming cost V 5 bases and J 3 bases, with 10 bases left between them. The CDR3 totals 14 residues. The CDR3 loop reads CASSGSGDTGELFF. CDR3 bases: TGTGCCAGCAGCGGTTCAGGGGACACCGGGGAGCTGTTTTTT.

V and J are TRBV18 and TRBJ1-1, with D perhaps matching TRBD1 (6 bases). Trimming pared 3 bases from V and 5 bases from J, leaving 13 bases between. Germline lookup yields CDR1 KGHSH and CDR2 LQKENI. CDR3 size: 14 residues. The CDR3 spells CASSPEQGKTEAFF. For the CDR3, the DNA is TGTGCCAGCTCACCCGAACAGGGAAAAACTGAAGCTTTCTTT.

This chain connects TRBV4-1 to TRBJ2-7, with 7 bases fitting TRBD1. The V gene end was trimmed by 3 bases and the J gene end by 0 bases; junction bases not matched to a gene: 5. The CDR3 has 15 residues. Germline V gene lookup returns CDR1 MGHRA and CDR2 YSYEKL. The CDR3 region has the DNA TGCGCCAGCAGCCAGATAGGGGGCCTCTCCTACGAGCAGTACTTC. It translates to CASSQIGGLSYEQYF.

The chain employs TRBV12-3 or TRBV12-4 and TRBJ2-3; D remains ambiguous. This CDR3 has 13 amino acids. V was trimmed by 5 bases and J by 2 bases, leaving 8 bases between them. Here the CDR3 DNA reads TGTGCCAGCAGTCCACATTACACAGATACGCAGTATTTT. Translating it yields CASSPHYTDTQYF.

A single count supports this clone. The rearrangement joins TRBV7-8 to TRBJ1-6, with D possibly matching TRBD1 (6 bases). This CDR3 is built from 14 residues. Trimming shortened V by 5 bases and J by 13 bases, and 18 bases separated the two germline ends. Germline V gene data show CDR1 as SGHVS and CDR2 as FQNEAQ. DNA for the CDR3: TGTGCCAGCAGCCCCGGGACACTCATTCGGCCCCTCCACTTT. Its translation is CASSPGTLIRPLHF.

Written as DNA, the CDR3 is TGTGCCAGCAGCATCAGCGGGAGAACCCCCAATGAGCAGTTCTTC. Amino acids: CASSISGRTPNEQFF. The V gene is TRBV9, the J gene TRBJ2-1, with 8 bases matching TRBD2. The CDR3 consists of 15 residues. V shed 4 bases, J shed 6 bases, and the junction held 9 bases outside the gene matches. Germline CDR1 is SGDLS and CDR2 is YYNGEE.

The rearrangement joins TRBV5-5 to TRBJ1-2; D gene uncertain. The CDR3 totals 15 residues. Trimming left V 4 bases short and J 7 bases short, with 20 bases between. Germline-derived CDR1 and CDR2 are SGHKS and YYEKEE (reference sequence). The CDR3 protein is CASSIDDRFGGGYTF. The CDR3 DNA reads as TGTGCCAGCAGCATAGACGACCGCTTTGGCGGTGGCTACACCTTC.

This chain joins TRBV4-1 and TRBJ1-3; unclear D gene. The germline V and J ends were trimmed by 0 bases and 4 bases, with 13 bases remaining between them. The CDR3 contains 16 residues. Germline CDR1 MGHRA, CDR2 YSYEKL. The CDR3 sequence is CASSQDTAGAGNTIYF. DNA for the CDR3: TGCGCCAGCAGCCAAGACACGGCAGGCGCGGGAAACACCATATATTTT.

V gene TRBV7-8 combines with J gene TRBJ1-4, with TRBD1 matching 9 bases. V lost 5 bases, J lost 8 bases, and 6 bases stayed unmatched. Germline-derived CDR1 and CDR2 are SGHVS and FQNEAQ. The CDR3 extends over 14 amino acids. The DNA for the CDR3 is TGTGCCAGCAGCACGAGCGGGACAGGGGAAAAACTGTTTTTT. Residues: CASSTSGTGEKLFF.

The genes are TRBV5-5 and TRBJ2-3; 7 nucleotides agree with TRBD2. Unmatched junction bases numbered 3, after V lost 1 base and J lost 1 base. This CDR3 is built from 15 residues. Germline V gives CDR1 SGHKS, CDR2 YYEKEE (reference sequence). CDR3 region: CASSLITSGTDTQYF. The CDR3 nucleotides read TGTGCCAGCAGCTTGATAACTAGCGGCACAGATACGCAGTATTTT. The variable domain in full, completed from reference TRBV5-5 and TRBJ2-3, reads DAGVTQSPTHLIKTRGQQVTLRCSPISGHKSVSWYQQVLGQGPQFIFQYYEKEERGRGNFPDRFSARQFPNYSSELNVNALLLGDSALYLCASSLITSGTDTQYFGPGTRLTVL.

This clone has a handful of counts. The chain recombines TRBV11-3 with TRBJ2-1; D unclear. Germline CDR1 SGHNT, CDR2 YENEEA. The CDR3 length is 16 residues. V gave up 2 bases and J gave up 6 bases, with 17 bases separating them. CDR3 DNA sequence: TGTGCCAGCAGCTTATATGGGCCGTCCCAAGGCAATGAGCAGTTCTTC. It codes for CASSLYGPSQGNEQFF.

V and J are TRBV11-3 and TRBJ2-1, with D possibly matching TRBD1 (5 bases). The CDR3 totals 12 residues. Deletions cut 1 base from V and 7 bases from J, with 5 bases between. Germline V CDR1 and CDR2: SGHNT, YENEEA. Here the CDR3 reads CASSLGQNEQFF. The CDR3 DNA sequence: TGTGCCAGCAGCTTAGGACAGAATGAGCAGTTCTTC.

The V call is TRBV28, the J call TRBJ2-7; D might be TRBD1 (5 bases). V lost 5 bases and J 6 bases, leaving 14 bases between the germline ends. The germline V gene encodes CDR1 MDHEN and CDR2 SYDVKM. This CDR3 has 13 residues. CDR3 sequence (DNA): TGTGCCAGCAGTCCCACCAGGGTTGGCGAGCAGTACTTC. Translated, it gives CASSPTRVGEQYF.

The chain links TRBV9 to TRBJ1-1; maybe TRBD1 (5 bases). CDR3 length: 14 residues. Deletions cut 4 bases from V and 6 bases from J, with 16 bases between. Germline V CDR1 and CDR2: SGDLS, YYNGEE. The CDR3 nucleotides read TGTGCCAGCAGCCCCCCCCGGGGGGACTCTGAAGCTTTCTTT. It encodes CASSPPRGDSEAFF.

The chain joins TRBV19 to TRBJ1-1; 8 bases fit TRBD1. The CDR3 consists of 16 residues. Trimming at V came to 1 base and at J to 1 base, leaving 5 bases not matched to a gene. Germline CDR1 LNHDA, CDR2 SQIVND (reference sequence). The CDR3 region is CASSIGSGGWNTEAFF. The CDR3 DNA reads TGTGCCAGTAGTATAGGGTCAGGGGGCTGGAACACTGAAGCTTTCTTT.

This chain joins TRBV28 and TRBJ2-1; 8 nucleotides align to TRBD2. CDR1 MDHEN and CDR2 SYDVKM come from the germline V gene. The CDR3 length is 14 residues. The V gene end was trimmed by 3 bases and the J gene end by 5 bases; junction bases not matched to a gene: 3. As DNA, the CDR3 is TGTGCCAGCAGTTTCTGGCGGGGGGACAATGAGCAGTTCTTC. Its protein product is CASSFWRGDNEQFF.

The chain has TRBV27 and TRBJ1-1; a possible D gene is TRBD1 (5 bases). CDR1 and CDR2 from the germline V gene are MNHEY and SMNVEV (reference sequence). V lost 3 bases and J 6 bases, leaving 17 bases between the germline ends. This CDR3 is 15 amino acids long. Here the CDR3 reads CASSLWGPPTAEAFF. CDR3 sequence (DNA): TGTGCCAGCAGTTTGTGGGGCCCCCCAACTGCTGAAGCTTTCTTT.

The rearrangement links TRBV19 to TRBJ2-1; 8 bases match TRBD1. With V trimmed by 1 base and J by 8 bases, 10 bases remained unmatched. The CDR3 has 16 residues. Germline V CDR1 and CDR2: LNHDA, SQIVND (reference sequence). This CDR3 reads CASSIAGQGRGDEQFF. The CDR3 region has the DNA TGTGCCAGTAGTATAGCCGGACAGGGACGGGGCGATGAGCAGTTCTTC.